These 32 T cell receptor beta chains came from one sample sequenced in a study of blood T cell repertoires in COVID-19. Sequenced by immunoSEQ multiplex PCR; TCRdb stores in-frame clones only, minus some. The table includes approximately 50,000 clones, 70% to 85% detected once. Sequences were obtained from peripheral blood. These receptors were collected from a man aged 65-85 years with active COVID-19.

The J gene is TRBJ2-7, the V gene TRBV7-2, with D perhaps TRBD1 (6 bases). The V end was cut by 1 base, the J end by 7 bases, with 11 bases between. Looked up from germline, CDR1 is SGHTA and CDR2 is FQGNSA. The CDR3 contains 13 residues. CDR3 nucleotide sequence: TGTGCCAGCAGCTTAGGGCAGGGGAGAGAGCAGTACTTC. It specifies CASSLGQGREQYF.

The CDR3 here is CASSLAAGTNSPLHF. The DNA for the CDR3 is TGCGCCAGCAGCTTGGCGGCAGGCACTAATTCACCCCTCCACTTT. The chain uses TRBV5-1 and TRBJ1-6, with D unclear. Trimming left V 0 bases short and J 6 bases short, with 10 bases between. Germline loops: CDR1 SGHRS, CDR2 YFSETQ. The CDR3 consists of 15 residues.

The chain has TRBV19 and TRBJ2-2; 9 positions match TRBD1. Germline CDR1 LNHDA, CDR2 SQIVND (reference sequence). The CDR3 has 15 amino acids. With V trimmed by 5 bases and J by 5 bases, 6 bases remained unmatched. CDR3 loop: CASSAGTGRTGELFF. For the CDR3, the DNA is TGTGCCAGTAGTGCGGGGACAGGGCGGACCGGGGAGCTGTTTTTT.

The V call is TRBV29-1, the J call TRBJ2-7, with 8 bases identical to TRBD2. The CDR3 extends over 12 amino acids. Germline V gives CDR1 SQVTM, CDR2 ANQGSEA. V lost 3 bases and J lost 5; bases outside the gene matches: 3. CDR3 region: CSVDDGGDEQYF. In nucleotides, the CDR3 is TGCAGCGTTGACGACGGGGGGGACGAGCAGTACTTC.

A few counts support this clone. The CDR3 coding sequence is TGTGCCAGCGCGCTCTCCTACAATGAGCAGTTCTTC. Residues: CASALSYNEQFF. The chain carries TRBV27 and TRBJ2-1; D is unresolved. Deletions cut 8 bases from V and 0 bases from J, with 5 bases between. CDR1 and CDR2 from the germline V gene are MNHEY and SMNVEV (reference sequence). The CDR3 contains 12 residues.

This rearrangement joins TRBV5-5 to TRBJ2-6; a possible D gene is TRBD1 (5 bases). CDR3 length: 15 residues. V was cut by 4 bases and J by 2 bases, with 10 bases left in between. Germline-derived CDR1 and CDR2 are SGHKS and YYEKEE (reference sequence). CDR3 coding DNA: TGTGCCAGCAGCCCAGGGCCCCCTGGGGCCAACGTCCTGACTTTC. It is translated as CASSPGPPGANVLTF.

The genes are TRBV28 and TRBJ2-7; 12 bases map to TRBD2. This CDR3 is 14 amino acids long. CDR1 is MDHEN, CDR2 SYDVKM, per germline. Germline trimming cut 5 bases from V and 2 bases from J; bases unmatched to any gene: 1. The CDR3 spells CASSRTSGTYEQYF. DNA for the CDR3: TGTGCCAGCAGTCGGACTAGCGGGACCTACGAGCAGTACTTC. Filled out from reference TRBV28 and TRBJ2-7, the complete variable domain reads DVKVTQSSRYLVKRTGEKVFLECVQDMDHENMFWYRQDPGLGLRLIYFSYDVKMKEKGDIPEGYSVSREKKERFSLILESASTNQTSMYLCASSRTSGTYEQYFGPGTRLTVT.

The V call is TRBV15, the J call TRBJ1-1, with a tentative D call TRBD1 (5 bases). Looked up from germline, CDR1 is LNHNV and CDR2 is YYDKDF (reference sequence). With 0 bases removed from V and 6 bases from J, the gap between germline ends came to 8 bases. The CDR3 covers 13 residues. CDR3 coding DNA: TGTGCCACCAGCAGAGAAGGACACTCTGAAGCTTTCTTT. This gives the protein CATSREGHSEAFF.

The chain employs TRBV4-1 and TRBJ1-2, with 10 bases aligning to TRBD1. CDR3 length: 14 residues. The germline V gene has CDR1 MGHRA and CDR2 YSYEKL. The V and J ends lost 5 bases and 4 bases, in that order; junction bases with no gene match: 4. As DNA, the CDR3 is TGCGCCAGCAGCTCCGGGACAGGGGCCTATGGCTACACCTTC. It yields the protein CASSSGTGAYGYTF.

This clone was seen only a few times. This rearrangement joins TRBV6-6 to TRBJ2-7, with 7 positions matching TRBD1. The CDR3 extends over 16 amino acids. Germline V CDR1 and CDR2: MNHNY, SVGAGI (reference sequence). V trimming: 0 bases; J trimming: 4 bases; junction bases outside the gene matches: 9. The CDR3 DNA follows: TGTGCCAGCAGTTACTCTTATTCGGGACAGACTTACGAGCAGTACTTC. This codes for CASSYSYSGQTYEQYF.

J is TRBJ2-7 and V is TRBV4-2; 9 nucleotides align to TRBD2. Germline V CDR1 and CDR2: LGHNA, YNFKEQ. The CDR3 contains 15 residues. The trim removed 0 bases at V and 3 bases at J, leaving 3 bases unmatched. In DNA, the CDR3 is TGTGCCAGCAGCCAAGAGCGGGAGGGAATCTACGAGCAGTACTTC. This sequence encodes CASSQEREGIYEQYF.

This chain uses TRBV24-1 with TRBJ2-1; D gene unclear. The CDR3 extends over 11 amino acids. Trimming removed 7 bases at V and 8 bases at J, with 8 bases between. The V gene's germline CDR1 is KGHDR and CDR2 SFDVKD. The CDR3, as DNA: TGTGCCACCAGCGTAGTCGATGAGCAGTTCTTC. As protein: CATSVVDEQFF.

Only one count was recorded for this clone. The chain joins TRBV7-3 to TRBJ2-3; 10 nucleotides match TRBD1. The CDR3 is 14 residues long. V lost 5 bases and J lost 4; bases outside the gene matches: 3. Germline V gives CDR1 SGHTA, CDR2 FQGTGA. The CDR3 coding sequence is TGTGCCAGCAGCACCGGGACAGGGGCAGATACGCAGTATTTT. It encodes CASSTGTGADTQYF. Supplemented by reference TRBV7-3 and TRBJ2-3, the full variable domain reads GAGVSQTPSNKVTEKGKYVELRCDPISGHTALYWYRQSLGQGPEFLIYFQGTGAADDSGLPNDRFFAVRPEGSVSTLKIQRTERGDSAVYLCASSTGTGADTQYFGPGTRLTVL.

The rearrangement links TRBV3-1 (or the pseudogene TRBV3-2) to TRBJ1-1; D remains unclear. Germline CDR1 is LGHDT and CDR2 is YNNKEL (reference sequence). The V and J ends lost 4 bases and 3 bases respectively, with 15 bases between them. This CDR3 is built from 15 residues. The CDR3 nucleotides are TGTGCCAGCAGCCTTTCGGGGTTCCAGGACACTGAAGCTTTCTTT. This gives the protein CASSLSGFQDTEAFF.

The CDR3 region is CASSLSVRLSTDTQYF. CDR3 DNA sequence: TGTGCCAGCAGCTTGTCGGTTCGTCTCTCCACAGATACGCAGTATTTT. This chain uses TRBV7-9 with TRBJ2-3; D not resolved. V was trimmed by 3 bases and J by 2 bases, leaving 15 bases between them. Germline CDR1 and CDR2: SEHNR and FQNEAQ (reference sequence). CDR3 size: 16 residues.

V gene TRBV3-1 (or the pseudogene TRBV3-2) combines with J gene TRBJ1-5, with TRBD1 matching 11 bases. The CDR3 length is 16 residues. Germline V gene lookup returns CDR1 LGHDT and CDR2 YNNKEL (reference sequence). Trimming took 1 base from V and 1 from J; bases not matched to a gene: 0. The CDR3 sequence: CASSQGTGGSNQPQHF. The CDR3 bases are TGTGCCAGCAGCCAAGGGACAGGGGGCAGCAATCAGCCCCAGCATTTT.

J is TRBJ2-5 and V is TRBV24-1; 7 bases align to TRBD1. Trimming took 4 bases from V and 3 from J; bases not matched to a gene: 10. Germline V lookup: CDR1 KGHDR, CDR2 SFDVKD. The CDR3 has 16 residues. In DNA form, the CDR3 reads TGTGCCACCAGTGACTCAACAGGGGACGTAGAAGAGACCCAGTACTTC. Protein product: CATSDSTGDVEETQYF.

This clone was picked up a small number of times. The rearrangement joins TRBV6-2 or TRBV6-3 to TRBJ1-2; 7 nucleotides agree with TRBD1. CDR1 and CDR2 from the germline V gene are MNHEY and SVGEGT. The CDR3 consists of 14 residues. Germline trimming cut 5 bases from V and 4 bases from J; bases unmatched to any gene: 7. CDR3 amino acids: CASSQQGLSYGYTF. The CDR3 DNA sequence: TGTGCCAGCAGTCAACAGGGGTTAAGCTATGGCTACACCTTC.

For this clone: The junction shows a germline mismatch at one end, possibly a read error. This sequence joins TRBV5-5 and TRBJ2-2; 9 nucleotides align to TRBD1. The germline V gene has CDR1 SGHKS and CDR2 YYEKEE (reference sequence). This CDR3 is 17 amino acids long. CDR3 DNA: TGTGCCAGCACCTTGGGGACAGGGTGGGGGAACACCGGGGAGCTGTTTTTT. Translation: CASTLGTGWGNTGELFF. The whole variable domain, filled in from reference TRBV5-5 and TRBJ2-2, reads DAGVTQSPTHLIKTRGQQVTLRCSPISGHKSVSWYQQVLGQGPQFIFQYYEKEERGRGNFPDRFSARQFPNYSSELNVNALLLGDSALYLCASTLGTGWGNTGELFFGEGSRLTVL.

The chain is built from TRBV28 and TRBJ2-7; a weak D match, TRBD1 (6 bases). With 2 bases removed from V and 0 bases from J, the gap between germline ends came to 17 bases. The CDR3 runs 17 residues. Germline V gene lookup returns CDR1 MDHEN and CDR2 SYDVKM. The CDR3 DNA sequence: TGTGCCAGCAGTTTAAGGTTCAGGGGCTATTACTCCTACGAGCAGTACTTC. This translates into CASSLRFRGYYSYEQYF. The full variable domain, in which reference TRBV28 and TRBJ2-7 provide the parts outside the CDR3, is DVKVTQSSRYLVKRTGEKVFLECVQDMDHENMFWYRQDPGLGLRLIYFSYDVKMKEKGDIPEGYSVSREKKERFSLILESASTNQTSMYLCASSLRFRGYYSYEQYFGPGTRLTVT.

V usage is TRBV7-2 and J usage is TRBJ2-2; D remains ambiguous. V dropped 5 bases and J dropped 4 bases, with 11 bases sitting between them. The CDR3 runs 14 residues. Germline CDR1 SGHTA, CDR2 FQGNSA. CDR3 sequence reads: CASSPSWSTGELFF. DNA of the CDR3: TGTGCCAGCAGCCCCTCCTGGAGCACCGGGGAGCTGTTTTTT.

The chain employs TRBV7-3 and TRBJ2-7, with D maybe TRBD2 (5 bases). Germline lookup yields CDR1 SGHTA and CDR2 FQGTGA. V lost 5 bases and J lost 3, with 17 bases in between. The CDR3 runs 15 residues. The CDR3 coding sequence is TGTGCCAGCAGCCCGACGGGGAATCACAACTACGAGCAGTACTTC. Its translation is CASSPTGNHNYEQYF.

DNA for the CDR3: TGTGCCAGCAGCGTGAGGACTAGCGGGAGATCGAGTGAGCAGTTCTTC. This encodes CASSVRTSGRSSEQFF. The rearrangement joins TRBV9 to TRBJ2-1, with 13 positions matching TRBD2. Germline CDR1 and CDR2: SGDLS and YYNGEE. Trimming took 2 bases from V and 9 from J; bases not matched to a gene: 8. The CDR3 is 16 amino acids. Complete variable domain (other parts from reference TRBV9 and TRBJ2-1): DSGVTQTPKHLITATGQRVTLRCSPRSGDLSVYWYQQSLDQGLQFLIQYYNGEERAKGNILERFSAQQFPDLHSELNLSSLELGDSALYFCASSVRTSGRSSEQFFGPGTRLTVL.

V gene TRBV5-1 combines with J gene TRBJ2-1; 13 bases agree with TRBD2. V lost 4 bases to trimming and J lost 8 bases; unmatched junction nucleotides: 6. This CDR3 region has 15 residues. CDR1 is SGHRS and CDR2 is YFSETQ in the germline V gene. In nucleotides, the CDR3 is TGCGCCAGCAGCAAACGGACTAGCGGGAGCTATGAGCAGTTCTTC. The encoded protein is CASSKRTSGSYEQFF. The variable domain in full, completed from reference TRBV5-1 and TRBJ2-1, reads KAGVTQTPRYLIKTRGQQVTLSCSPISGHRSVSWYQQTPGQGLQFLFEYFSETQRNKGNFPGRFSGRQFSNSRSEMNVSTLELGDSALYLCASSKRTSGSYEQFFGPGTRLTVL.

J is TRBJ2-7 and V is TRBV28; the D is unclear. Trimming stripped 4 bases from V and 4 bases from J, with 8 bases between. Germline CDR1 is MDHEN and CDR2 is SYDVKM. CDR3 length: 12 residues. The CDR3 nucleotides read TGTGCCAGCAGTTCCGTACTTTACGAGCAGTACTTC. This translates into CASSSVLYEQYF.

The V call is TRBV18, the J call TRBJ2-1; 9 bases fit TRBD1. This CDR3 is 15 amino acids long. With V trimmed by 6 bases and J by 8 bases, 11 bases remained unmatched. Germline V gene sequence: CDR1 KGHSH, CDR2 LQKENI. The CDR3 bases are TGTGCCAGCTCCCAATTCACAGGGGGCACATATGAGCAGTTCTTC. It codes for CASSQFTGGTYEQFF. Full variable domain (rest looked up from reference TRBV18 and TRBJ2-1): NAGVMQNPRHLVRRRGQEARLRCSPMKGHSHVYWYRQLPEEGLKFMVYLQKENIIDESGMPKERFSAEFPKEGPSILRIQQVVRGDSAAYFCASSQFTGGTYEQFFGPGTRLTVL.

This clone was detected once. The chain couples TRBV6-2 or TRBV6-3 to TRBJ2-2, with D possibly matching TRBD2 (6 bases). The CDR3 loop spans 15 amino acids. With 2 bases removed from V and 2 bases from J, the gap between germline ends came to 9 bases. CDR1 and CDR2 (germline): MNHEY, SVGEGT. CDR3 protein: CASSYGRDNTGELFF. The CDR3, as DNA: TGTGCCAGCAGTTACGGGCGGGATAACACCGGGGAGCTGTTTTTT.

The rearrangement links TRBV5-6 to TRBJ1-2, with D maybe TRBD1 (6 bases). In germline, CDR1 is SGHDT, CDR2 YYEEEE. This CDR3 is built from 13 residues. V gave up 0 bases and J gave up 7 bases, with 10 bases separating them. The CDR3 region is CASSLEMGAGYTF. In nucleotides, the CDR3 is TGTGCCAGCAGCTTGGAAATGGGGGCTGGCTACACCTTC.

The table lists this clone with a few counts. The J gene is TRBJ2-7, the V gene TRBV5-3, with a possible D match to TRBD1 (7 bases). TRBV5-3 is noted as an ORF with a role that remains uncertain. V was pared by 0 bases and J by 5 bases, with 12 bases between. CDR3 length: 14 amino acids. The CDR3 DNA follows: TGTGCCAGAAGCTTGGGCCAGGGGGGCCACGAGCAGTACTTC. Translated: CARSLGQGGHEQYF.

V and J are TRBV9 and TRBJ2-1; D possibly corresponds to TRBD2 (6 bases). Germline CDR1 is SGDLS and CDR2 is YYNGEE. The CDR3 sequence is 13 residues long. V gave up 3 bases and J gave up 9 bases, with 13 bases separating them. The CDR3 is CASSESTEGEQFF. The CDR3 bases are TGTGCCAGCAGCGAATCCACGGAGGGTGAGCAGTTCTTC.

The rearrangement uses TRBV10-1 and TRBJ1-2, with 12 bases lining up with TRBD1. With V trimmed by 3 bases and J by 5 bases, 28 bases remained unmatched. CDR3 length: 23 residues. CDR1 is WNHNN, CDR2 SYGVQD, per germline (reference sequence). Here the CDR3 DNA reads TGCGCCAGCAGTGATCGTAAGGCTTCCGGGACAGGGGGCGCGCGACGCTGTAATTATGGCTACACCTTC. This encodes CASSDRKASGTGGARRCNYGYTF.

This clone was detected only once. V is TRBV4-2 and J is TRBJ2-1, with 9 bases lining up with TRBD2. Looked up from germline, CDR1 is LGHNA and CDR2 is YNFKEQ. The CDR3 is 17 amino acids. Trimming took 0 bases from V and 7 from J; bases not matched to a gene: 10. The CDR3 nucleotides are TGTGCCAGCAGCCAAGACCCTCTAGCGGGACCAGGTAATGAGCAGTTCTTC. It translates to CASSQDPLAGPGNEQFF.